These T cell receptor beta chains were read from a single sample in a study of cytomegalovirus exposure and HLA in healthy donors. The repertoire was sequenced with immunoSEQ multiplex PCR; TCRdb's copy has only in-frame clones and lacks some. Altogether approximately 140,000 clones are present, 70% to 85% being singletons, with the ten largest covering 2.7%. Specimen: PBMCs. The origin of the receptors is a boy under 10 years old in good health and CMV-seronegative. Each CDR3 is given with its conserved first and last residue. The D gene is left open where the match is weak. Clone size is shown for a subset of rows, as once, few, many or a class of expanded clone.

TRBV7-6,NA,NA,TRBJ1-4,CASSPGGTRTNEKLFF,TGTGCCAGCAGCCCCGGGGGGACCCGAACTAATGAAAAACTGTTTTTT
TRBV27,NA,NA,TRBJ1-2,CASSFGQRYGYTF,TGTGCCAGCAGTTTCGGACAGAGATATGGCTACACCTTC
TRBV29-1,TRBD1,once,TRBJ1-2,CSVVSDRGNYGYTF,TGCAGCGTTGTTTCGGACAGGGGGAACTATGGCTACACCTTC
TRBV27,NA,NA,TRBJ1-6,CASSLTQGYSPLHF,TGTGCCAGCAGTTTAACGCAGGGATACTCACCCCTCCACTTT
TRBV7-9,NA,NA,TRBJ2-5,CASSSPNGETQYF,TGTGCCAGCAGCTCTCCAAACGGGGAGACCCAGTACTTC
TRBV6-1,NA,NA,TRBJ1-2,CASSEAQGIDYGYTF,TGTGCCAGCAGTGAAGCGCAGGGGATAGACTATGGCTACACCTTC
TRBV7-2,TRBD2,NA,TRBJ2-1,CASPPAGGLSYNEQFF,TGTGCCAGCCCTCCGGCGGGGGGCCTCTCCTACAATGAGCAGTTCTTC
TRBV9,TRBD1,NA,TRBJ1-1,CASSETDRGITEAFF,TGTGCCAGCAGCGAGACGGACAGGGGGATCACTGAAGCTTTCTTT
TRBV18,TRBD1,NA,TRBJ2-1,CASPADRGRGNEQFF,TGTGCCAGCCCCGCTGACAGGGGAAGGGGAAATGAGCAGTTCTTC
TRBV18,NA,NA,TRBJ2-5,CASSPRGLVQETQYF,TGTGCCAGCTCACCACGAGGGTTGGTCCAAGAGACCCAGTACTTC
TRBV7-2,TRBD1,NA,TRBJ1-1,CASSPQDRAGTEAFF,TGTGCCAGCAGCCCCCAGGACAGGGCAGGCACTGAAGCTTTCTTT
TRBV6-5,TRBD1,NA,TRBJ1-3,CASSLQTGGSGNTIYF,TGTGCCAGCAGTTTACAGACAGGGGGCTCTGGAAACACCATATATTTT
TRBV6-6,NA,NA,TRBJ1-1,CASSYQTNTEAFF,TGTGCCAGCAGTTACCAAACTAACACTGAAGCTTTCTTT
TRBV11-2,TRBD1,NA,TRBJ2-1,CASSLDSSRGQNEQFF,TGTGCCAGCAGCTTAGATTCGTCCCGGGGACAGAATGAGCAGTTCTTC
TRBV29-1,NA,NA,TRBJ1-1,CSVERVTEAFF,TGCAGCGTTGAACGGGTCACTGAAGCTTTCTTT
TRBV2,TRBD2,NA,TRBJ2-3,CAIWGSRGRALSDTQYF,TGTGCCATCTGGGGTAGTCGCGGGAGGGCGCTTTCAGATACGCAGTATTTT
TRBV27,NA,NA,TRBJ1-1,CASSTGFLNTEAFF,TGTGCCAGCAGTACAGGGTTTTTGAACACTGAAGCTTTCTTT
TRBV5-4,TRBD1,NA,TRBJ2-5,CASSRDSDYQETQYF,TGTGCCAGCAGCCGGGACAGCGACTACCAAGAGACCCAGTACTTC
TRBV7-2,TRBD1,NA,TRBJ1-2,CASSSPGQQTSNYGYTF,TGTGCCAGCAGCTCGCCGGGACAGCAAACTTCTAACTATGGCTACACCTTC
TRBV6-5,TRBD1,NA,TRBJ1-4,CASSQGQGVSEKLFF,TGTGCCAGCAGCCAAGGACAGGGGGTGTCTGAAAAACTGTTTTTT
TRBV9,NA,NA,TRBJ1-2,CASSVEAGPYYGYTF,TGTGCCAGCAGCGTAGAGGCAGGTCCCTACTATGGCTACACCTTC
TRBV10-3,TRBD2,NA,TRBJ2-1,CAIRGTSGPANEQFF,TGTGCCATCAGGGGGACTAGCGGGCCAGCCAATGAGCAGTTCTTC
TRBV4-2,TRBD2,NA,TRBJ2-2,CASSQDLAAPPGELFF,TGTGCCAGCAGCCAAGATCTAGCGGCTCCCCCCGGGGAGCTGTTTTTT
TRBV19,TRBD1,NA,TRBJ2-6,CASSIVRGQGANVLTF,TGTGCCAGTAGTATAGTAAGGGGACAGGGGGCCAACGTCCTGACTTTC
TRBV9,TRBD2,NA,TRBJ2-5,CASSPPGGETQYF,TGTGCCAGCAGCCCTCCGGGGGGGGAGACCCAGTACTTC
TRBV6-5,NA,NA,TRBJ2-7,CASSYSTRVSSYEQYF,TGTGCCAGCAGTTACTCGACTCGCGTGAGCTCCTACGAGCAGTACTTC
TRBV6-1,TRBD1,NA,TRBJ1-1,CASKLGQANTEAFF,TGTGCCAGCAAACTTGGACAGGCGAACACTGAAGCTTTCTTT
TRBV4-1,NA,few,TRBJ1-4,CASSQLGRDLMKILFF,TGCGCCAGCAGCCAACTCGGGAGGGACTTAATGAAAATACTGTTTTTT
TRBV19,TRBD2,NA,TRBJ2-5,CASSPPRLAGLGETQYF,TGTGCCAGTAGTCCCCCCCGACTAGCGGGACTGGGAGAGACCCAGTACTTC